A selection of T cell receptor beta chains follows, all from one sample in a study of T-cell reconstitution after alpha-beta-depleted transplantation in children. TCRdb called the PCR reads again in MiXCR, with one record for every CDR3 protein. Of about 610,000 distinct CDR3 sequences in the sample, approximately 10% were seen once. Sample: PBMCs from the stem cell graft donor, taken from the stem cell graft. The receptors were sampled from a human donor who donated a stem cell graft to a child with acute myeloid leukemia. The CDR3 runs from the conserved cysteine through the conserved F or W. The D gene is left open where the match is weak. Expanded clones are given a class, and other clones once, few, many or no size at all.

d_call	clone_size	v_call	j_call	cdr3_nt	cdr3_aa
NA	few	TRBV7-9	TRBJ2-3	TGTGCCAGCAGCACAAGTCGGAGCACAGATACGCAGTATTTT	CASSTSRSTDTQYF
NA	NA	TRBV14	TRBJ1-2	TGTGCCAGCAGCCAAGTTCTAGGAGGGGTCGGTGGCTACACCTTC	CASSQVLGGVGGYTF
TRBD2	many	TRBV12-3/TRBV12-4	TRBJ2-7	TGTGCCAGCAGTTCCCCCCGGAGGGGACTAGGCTCTGGCCATACCTACGAGCAGTACTTC	CASSSPRRGLGSGHTYEQYF
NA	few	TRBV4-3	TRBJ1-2	TGCGCCAGCAGCCAAGATAGACAAGAGAACTATGGCTACACCTTC	CASSQDRQENYGYTF
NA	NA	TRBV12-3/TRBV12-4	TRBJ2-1	TGTGCCAGCGGCTTGATACCGAATGAGCAGTTCTTC	CASGLIPNEQFF
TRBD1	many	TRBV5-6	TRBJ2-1	TGTGCCAGCAGCCCGGCCTGGGACAGGGGGGACAATGAGCAGTTCTTC	CASSPAWDRGDNEQFF
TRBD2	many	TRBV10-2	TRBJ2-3	TGCGCCAGCACCACACTAGCGGGGGACACAGATACGCAGTATTTT	CASTTLAGDTDTQYF
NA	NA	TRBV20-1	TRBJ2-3	TGCAGTGCTAGAAGCAACGAGCGAGGGGGGGCAGATACGCAGTATTTT	CSARSNERGGADTQYF
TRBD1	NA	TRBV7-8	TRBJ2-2	TGTGCCAGCAGCTCGCAGGGGGCTGCGAACACCGGGGAGCTGTTTTTT	CASSSQGAANTGELFF
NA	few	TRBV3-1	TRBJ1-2	TGTGCCAGCAGCCAAGTGGACGGGGGCTACACCTTC	CASSQVDGGYTF
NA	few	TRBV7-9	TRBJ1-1	TGTGCCAGCAGCTTAACGGGGGTTGGTCTGAACACTGAAGCTTTCTTT	CASSLTGVGLNTEAFF
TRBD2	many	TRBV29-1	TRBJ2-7	TGCAGCGTTGAAGAGGGGACTAGCGGACCCTACGAGCAGTACTTC	CSVEEGTSGPYEQYF
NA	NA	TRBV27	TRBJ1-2	TGTGCCAGCAGGGTCCAGCAGGGTTCGGGTGGCTACACCTTC	CASRVQQGSGGYTF
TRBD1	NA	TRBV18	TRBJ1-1	TGTGCCAGCTCCCCCGGGACAGGGGGCATGGCCACTGAAGCTTTCTTT	CASSPGTGGMATEAFF
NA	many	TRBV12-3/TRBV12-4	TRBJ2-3	TGTGCCAGCAGACCCTTAGCGGCCACAGATACGCAGTATTTT	CASRPLAATDTQYF
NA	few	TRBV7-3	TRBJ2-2	TGTGCCAGCAGCGCCCTCGACCCAACCGGGGAGCTGTTTTTT	CASSALDPTGELFF
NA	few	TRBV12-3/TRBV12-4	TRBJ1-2	TGTGCCAGCAGTTTAACTCAACAGGCCCACTATGGCTACACCTTC	CASSLTQQAHYGYTF
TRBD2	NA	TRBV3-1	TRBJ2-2	TGTGCCAGCAGCCAAGAACTAGCGGGTCGGTCCGGGGAGCTGTTTTTT	CASSQELAGRSGELFF
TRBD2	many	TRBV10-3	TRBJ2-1	TGTGCCACCGCCAGTACTAGCGGTGCCTACAATGAGCAGTTCTTC	CATASTSGAYNEQFF
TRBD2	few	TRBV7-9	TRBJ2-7	TGTGCCAGCAGCTTACTAGCGGGCCTAGTCTACGAGCAGTACTTC	CASSLLAGLVYEQYF
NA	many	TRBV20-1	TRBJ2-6	TGCAGTGCCCCCTGGCGACAGGCCTCTGGGGCCAACGTCCTGACTTTC	CSAPWRQASGANVLTF
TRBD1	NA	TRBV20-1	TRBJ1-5	TGCAGTGCTAGAAAGGGGGCTCATCAGCCCCAGCATTTT	CSARKGAHQPQHF
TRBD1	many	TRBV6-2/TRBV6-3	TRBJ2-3	TGTGCCAGCAGAACCGGATTCCGGACAGGGAGCGCAGATACGCAGTATTTT	CASRTGFRTGSADTQYF
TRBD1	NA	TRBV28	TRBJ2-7	TGTGCCAGCAGCTCCCTCCCAGGGGACAGGGGGCACGAGCAGTACTTC	CASSSLPGDRGHEQYF
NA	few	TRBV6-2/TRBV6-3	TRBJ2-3	TGTGCCAGCAGTTACCCTGGAGCAACCACAGATACGCAGTATTTT	CASSYPGATTDTQYF
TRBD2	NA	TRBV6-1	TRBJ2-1	TGTGCCAGCAGGGGAGCGGGAGCCTACAATGAGCAGTTCTTC	CASRGAGAYNEQFF
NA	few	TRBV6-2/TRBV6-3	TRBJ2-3	TGTGCCAGCAGTTACTCCGTGGGTGATCTCACAGATACGCAGTATTTT	CASSYSVGDLTDTQYF
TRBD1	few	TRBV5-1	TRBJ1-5	TGCGCCAGCCGGCTAGACCCGACAGGGAATCAGCCCCAGCATTTT	CASRLDPTGNQPQHF
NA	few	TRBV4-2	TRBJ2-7	TGTGCCAGCAGCCACAGACAGAGGCACGAGCAGTACTTC	CASSHRQRHEQYF
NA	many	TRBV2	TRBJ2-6	TGTGCCAGCAGTGAAAGGGGGGACGGGGCCAACGTCCTGACTTTC	CASSERGDGANVLTF
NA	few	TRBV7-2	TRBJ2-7	TGTGCCAGCAGCTTCGGACTAATCGAGCAGTACTTC	CASSFGLIEQYF
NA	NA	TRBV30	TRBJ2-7	TGTGCCTGGAAATCAACGGGGCGTCGGGAGCAGTACTTC	CAWKSTGRREQYF
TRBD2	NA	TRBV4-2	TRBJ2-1	TGTGCCAGCAGCCAAGAGGGAGGGAACGGCTACAATGAGCAGTTCTTC	CASSQEGGNGYNEQFF
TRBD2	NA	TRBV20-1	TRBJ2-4	TGCAGTGCTGGCACGGGAGGGGCCAATAACATTCAGTACTTC	CSAGTGGANNIQYF
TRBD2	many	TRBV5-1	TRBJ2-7	TGCGCCAGTCGCCGGGACTATGAAAAGAAGTACTTC	CASRRDYEKKYF
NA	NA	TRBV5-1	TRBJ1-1	TGCGCCAGCAGCTTGGCGGGGCCGGGGGCGAACACTGAAGCTTTCTTT	CASSLAGPGANTEAFF
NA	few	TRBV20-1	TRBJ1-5	TGCAGTGCTAAGGGACAAGGAGATCAGCCCCAGCATTTT	CSAKGQGDQPQHF
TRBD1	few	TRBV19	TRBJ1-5	TGTGCCAGTAGTCCTGCCCGGACAGGGGCCTACAATCAGCCCCAGCATTTT	CASSPARTGAYNQPQHF
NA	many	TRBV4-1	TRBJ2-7	TGCGCCAGCAGCCATATACAGGGGGGGAACTACGAGCAGTACTTC	CASSHIQGGNYEQYF
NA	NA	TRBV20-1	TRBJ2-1	TGCAGTGCTAGGAGCTCGACTGACTACAATGAGCAGTTCTTC	CSARSSTDYNEQFF
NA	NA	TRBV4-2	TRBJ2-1	TGTGCCAGCAGCCAAGTTCCAGGGGAGGGCAATGAGCAGTTCTTC	CASSQVPGEGNEQFF
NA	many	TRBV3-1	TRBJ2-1	TGTGCCAGCAGCCAAGGTCGGAATCTTGGATCCTACAATGAGCAGTTCTTC	CASSQGRNLGSYNEQFF
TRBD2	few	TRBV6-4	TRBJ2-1	TGTGCCAGCAGTGAATCACTAGCGGGAGGAAATGAGCAGTTCTTC	CASSESLAGGNEQFF
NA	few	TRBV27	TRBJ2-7	TGTGCCAGCAGTTTAACGGCGGATCCCTACGAGCAGTACTTC	CASSLTADPYEQYF
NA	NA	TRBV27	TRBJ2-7	TGTGCCAGCAGTTTCGGCCCGAGCTCCTACGAGCAGTACTTC	CASSFGPSSYEQYF
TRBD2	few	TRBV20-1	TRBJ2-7	TGCAGTGCTAGATCTAGCGGGAGATCCTACTACGAGCAGTACTTC	CSARSSGRSYYEQYF
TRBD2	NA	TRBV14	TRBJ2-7	TGTGCCAGCAGCCCTAGGGGACTAGCGGAGCGCCACTACGAGCAGTACTTC	CASSPRGLAERHYEQYF
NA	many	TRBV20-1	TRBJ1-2	TGCAGTGCTAGAGAGGGGAATGGCTACACCTTC	CSAREGNGYTF
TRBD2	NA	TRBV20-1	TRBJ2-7	TGCAGTGCTAGAGACTCTAGCGGGCGTTACGAGCAGTACTTC	CSARDSSGRYEQYF
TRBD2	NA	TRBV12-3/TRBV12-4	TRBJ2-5	TGTGCCAGCAGCATCTCCGGGACTACTGAGACCCAGTACTTC	CASSISGTTETQYF
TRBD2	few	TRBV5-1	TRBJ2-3	TGCGCCAGCAGCTTTCGACTAGCGGGAGCTGCGGGGTCTAGCACAGATACGCAGTATTTT	CASSFRLAGAAGSSTDTQYF
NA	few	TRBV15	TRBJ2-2	TGTGCCACCAGCCGCCACGCCGGGGAGCTGTTTTTT	CATSRHAGELFF
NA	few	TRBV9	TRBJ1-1	TGTGCCAGCAGCCACCAAATGGGACCGGCGAACACTGAAGCTTTCTTT	CASSHQMGPANTEAFF
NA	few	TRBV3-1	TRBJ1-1	TGTGCCAGCAGCCAAGGGGAAACCAGGGCTTTCTTT	CASSQGETRAFF
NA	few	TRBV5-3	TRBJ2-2	TGTGCCATTATGGGGTCATCGGGAGATGAAAACACCGGGGAGCTGTTTTTT	CAIMGSSGDENTGELFF
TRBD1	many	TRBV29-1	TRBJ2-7	TGCAGCACCCTAACAGGGGTAGCACGCGAGCAGTACTTC	CSTLTGVAREQYF
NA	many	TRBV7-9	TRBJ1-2	TGTGCCAGCATCATGGGCGGCTCGGCTAACTATGGCTACACCTTC	CASIMGGSANYGYTF
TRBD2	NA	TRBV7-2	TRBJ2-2	TGTGCCAGCAGCTTAGAGGCCGGGAGGGGGGTCGGGGAGCTGTTTTTT	CASSLEAGRGVGELFF
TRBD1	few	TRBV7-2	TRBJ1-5	TGTGCCAGCAGCCCACGGGACAGGGCACGTCAGCCCCAGCATTTT	CASSPRDRARQPQHF